The present T cell receptor (beta chain) was sequenced within a study of cytomegalovirus exposure and HLA in healthy donors. In this sample, this clone turned up once. Its antigen is not known. V gave up 5 bases and J gave up 5 bases, with 17 bases separating them. Germline CDR1 and CDR2: MNHEY and SMNVEV (reference sequence). The CDR3 runs 15 residues. With 60 Vbeta and 13 Jbeta primers, the PCR was carried out. Using immunoSEQ multiplex PCR, the repertoire was profiled, and TCRdb retains in-frame clones only, with some absent. The sample yields around 200,000 clones, roughly four fifths seen once. Overall study findings and caveats: The authors later linked a missense DCLRE1C variant to TCR beta V- and J-gene trimming. Common viral pathogens were later found to be apparently linked to several of the most significant clusters.

The clonotype originates from a man aged 45-65 years in good health and CMV-seronegative. Sequencing was carried out using PBMCs. J is TRBJ2-3 and V is TRBV27; D perhaps matches TRBD2 (5 bases). The CDR3 loop is CASSPFAGFLDTQYF. DNA of the CDR3: TGTGCCAGCAGTCCCTTCGCGGGTTTTTTAGATACGCAGTATTTT.